This record looks at one T cell receptor beta chain sequence and its context. Its target is not known. The data derive from a study of blood T cells in healthy people across ages. General study results and limits: Estimates based on one million T cells were treated as lower bounds.

A second roughly 7 to 12 cycle PCR used barcoded and J-beta primers. Each cDNA molecule carried a tag from a template-switch adaptor that contained 12 random nucleotides. TCRdb reprocessed the 5' RACE reads via MiXCR and lists one record per CDR3 protein. This table has 700,000 to 900,000 distinct CDR3 sequences, approximately 55% appearing once. The CDR3 is made up of 12 amino acids. The V and J ends lost 6 bases and 12 bases respectively, with 17 bases between them. Sequences were obtained from blood. V gene TRBV12-3 or TRBV12-4 combines with J gene TRBJ1-1; possibly TRBD1 for D (6 bases). The TCR sequence derives from an elderly man in good health. This CDR3 is CASSLDSPVTFF. For the CDR3, the DNA is TGTGCCAGCAGCTTGGACAGCCCGGTAACTTTCTTT.